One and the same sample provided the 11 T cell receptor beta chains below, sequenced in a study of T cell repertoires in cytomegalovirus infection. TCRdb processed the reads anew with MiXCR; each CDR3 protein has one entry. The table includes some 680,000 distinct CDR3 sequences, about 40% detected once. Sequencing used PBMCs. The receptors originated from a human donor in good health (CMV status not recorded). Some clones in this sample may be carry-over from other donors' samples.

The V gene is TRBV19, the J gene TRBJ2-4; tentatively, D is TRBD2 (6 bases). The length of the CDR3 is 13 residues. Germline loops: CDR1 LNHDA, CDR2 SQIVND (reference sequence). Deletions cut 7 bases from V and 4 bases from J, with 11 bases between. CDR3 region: CASTQGLKNIQYF. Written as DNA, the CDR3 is TGTGCCAGTACCCAGGGACTTAAAAACATTCAGTACTTC.

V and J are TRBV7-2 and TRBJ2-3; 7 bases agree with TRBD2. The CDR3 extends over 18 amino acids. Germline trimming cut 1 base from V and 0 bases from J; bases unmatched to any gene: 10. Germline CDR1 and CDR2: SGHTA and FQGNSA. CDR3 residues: CASSLGLAGRASTDTQYF. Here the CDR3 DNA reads TGTGCCAGCAGCTTAGGGTTAGCGGGCCGGGCAAGCACAGATACGCAGTATTTT. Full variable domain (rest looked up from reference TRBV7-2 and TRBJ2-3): GAGVSQSPSNKVTEKGKDVELRCDPISGHTALYWYRQSLGQGLEFLIYFQGNSAPDKSGLPSDRFSAERTGGSVSTLTIQRTQQEDSAVYLCASSLGLAGRASTDTQYFGPGTRLTVL.

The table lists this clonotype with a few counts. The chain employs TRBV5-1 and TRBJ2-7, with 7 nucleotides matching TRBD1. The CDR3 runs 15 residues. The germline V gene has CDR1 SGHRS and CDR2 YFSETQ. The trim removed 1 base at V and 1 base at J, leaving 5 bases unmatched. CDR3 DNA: TGCGCCAGCAGCTTGACGACGGGACAGTCCTACGAGCAGTACTTC. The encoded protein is CASSLTTGQSYEQYF.

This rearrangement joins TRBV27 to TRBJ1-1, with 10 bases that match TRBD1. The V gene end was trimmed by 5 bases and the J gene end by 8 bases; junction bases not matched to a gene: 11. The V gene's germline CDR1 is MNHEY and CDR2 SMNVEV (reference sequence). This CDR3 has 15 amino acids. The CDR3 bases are TGTGCCAGCAGTCTTTATCGGGACAGGGGTGTGGAAGCTTTCTTT. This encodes CASSLYRDRGVEAFF.

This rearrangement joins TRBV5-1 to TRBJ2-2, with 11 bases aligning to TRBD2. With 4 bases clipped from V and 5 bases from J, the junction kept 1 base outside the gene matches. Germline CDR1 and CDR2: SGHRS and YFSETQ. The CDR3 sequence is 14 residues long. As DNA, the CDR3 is TGCGCCAGCAGCAGGACTAGCGGGACCGGGGAGCTGTTTTTT. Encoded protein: CASSRTSGTGELFF.

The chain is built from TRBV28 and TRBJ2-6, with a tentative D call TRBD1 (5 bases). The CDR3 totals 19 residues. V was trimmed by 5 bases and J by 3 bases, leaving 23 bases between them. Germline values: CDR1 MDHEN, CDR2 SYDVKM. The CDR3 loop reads CASSLLGQGLVSGANVLTF. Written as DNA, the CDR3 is TGTGCCAGCAGTCTCCTCGGGCAGGGTTTAGTTAGTGGGGCCAACGTCCTGACTTTC.

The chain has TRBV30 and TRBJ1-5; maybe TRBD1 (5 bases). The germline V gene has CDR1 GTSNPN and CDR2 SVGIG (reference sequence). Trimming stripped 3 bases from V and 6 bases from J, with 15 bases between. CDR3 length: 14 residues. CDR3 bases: TGTGCCTGGAGCCTAGGGCAGGGATCTCAGCCCCAGCATTTT. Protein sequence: CAWSLGQGSQPQHF.

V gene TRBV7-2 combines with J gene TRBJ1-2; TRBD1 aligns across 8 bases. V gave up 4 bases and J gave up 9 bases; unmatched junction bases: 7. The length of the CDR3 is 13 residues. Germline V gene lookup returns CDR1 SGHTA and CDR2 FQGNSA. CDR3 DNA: TGTGCCAGCAGCTACGGACAGGGATCTTGCTACACCTTC. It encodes CASSYGQGSCYTF.

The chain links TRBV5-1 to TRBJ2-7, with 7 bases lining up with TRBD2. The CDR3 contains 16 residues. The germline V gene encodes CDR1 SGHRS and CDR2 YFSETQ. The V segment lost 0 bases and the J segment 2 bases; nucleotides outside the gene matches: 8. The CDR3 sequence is CASSLDVGRQTYEQYF. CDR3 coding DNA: TGCGCCAGCAGCTTGGACGTCGGGAGGCAAACCTACGAGCAGTACTTC.

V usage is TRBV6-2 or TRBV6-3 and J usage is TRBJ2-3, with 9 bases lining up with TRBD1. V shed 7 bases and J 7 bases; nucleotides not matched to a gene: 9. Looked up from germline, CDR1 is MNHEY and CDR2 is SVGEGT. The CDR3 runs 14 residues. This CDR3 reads CASKPGQGRNTQYF. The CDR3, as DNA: TGTGCCAGCAAGCCGGGACAGGGAAGAAATACGCAGTATTTT.

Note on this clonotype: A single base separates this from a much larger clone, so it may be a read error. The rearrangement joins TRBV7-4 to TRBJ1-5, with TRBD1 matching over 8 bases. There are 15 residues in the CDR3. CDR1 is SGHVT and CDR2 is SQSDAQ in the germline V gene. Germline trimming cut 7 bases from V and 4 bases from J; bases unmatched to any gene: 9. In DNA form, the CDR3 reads TGTGCCAGCACCCGAGGACAGGGCGCGAATCAGCCCCAGCATTTT. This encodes CASTRGQGANQPQHF. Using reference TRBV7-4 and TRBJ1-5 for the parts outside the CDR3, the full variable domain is GAGVSQSPRYKVAKRGRDVALRCDSISGHVTLYWYRQTLGQGSEVLTYSQSDAQRDKSGRPSGRFSAERPERSVSTLKIQRTEQGDSAVYLCASTRGQGANQPQHFGDGTRLSIL.